This T cell receptor (beta chain) was captured in a study of blood T cell repertoires in COVID-19. In the study overall: Samples came from the United States, Italy and Spain, spanning acute and convalescent COVID-19.

The participants were between about 18 and 90 years old and came from under 25 US areas. Clinical history as reported by participants underpinned cohort assignment. This clone was observed many times. The same CDR3 can be traced to other DNA sequences in this sample. Germline assignment: CDR1 LGHDT and CDR2 YNNKEL (reference sequence). V dropped 0 bases and J dropped 2 bases, with 8 bases sitting between them. CDR3 length equals 15 residues. As originally analysed: Reference gene primer amplification gave estimated nucleated cell counts. The protocol was immunoSEQ multiplex PCR, while the TCRdb copy is restricted to in-frame clones and leaves out a portion. That table is the source of V, J and clone size, and D and trimming were worked out from the DNA. This table holds about 190,000 clones, roughly 82% found once.

This chain joins TRBV3-1 (or the pseudogene TRBV3-2) and TRBJ2-1; unclear D gene. The sequence derives from a woman aged 60-70 years with acute COVID-19. Sequencing was performed on PBMCs or T cells enriched from blood (not recorded which). CDR3 region: CASSQDTVTYNEQFF. Written as DNA, the CDR3 is TGTGCCAGCAGCCAAGATACGGTAACCTACAATGAGCAGTTCTTC.